The rows below give T cell receptor beta chains drawn from one sample of a study of Ad26.COV2.S vaccination and SARS-CoV-2 variants. The assay was immunoSEQ multiplex PCR, and TCRdb's table has in-frame clones only and misses some. The sample lists a few hundred thousand clones; 83% were seen once. This specimen was peripheral blood, taken in a trial of Ad26.COV2.S vaccine versus placebo. The source of these receptors is a person aged 18-65 years who received the Ad26.COV2.S COVID-19 vaccine or a placebo. Both conserved end residues are part of each CDR3. A D gene is named only where the DNA matches it firmly. Rows may omit the clone size; those that give it use once, few, many or a size class.

cdr3_length	clone_size	d_call	v_call	j_call	cdr3_aa	cdr3_nt
13	.	.	TRBV10-2	TRBJ1-6	CASSFEDNSPLHF	TGCGCCAGCAGCTTTGAGGATAATTCACCCCTCCACTTT
14	.	.	TRBV3-1/TRBV3-2	TRBJ1-2	CASSPERGFYGYTF	TGTGCCAGCAGCCCCGAGAGGGGATTCTATGGCTACACCTTC
16	.	.	TRBV18	TRBJ2-7	CASSPPGKGSRYEQYF	TGTGCCAGCTCACCACCGGGGAAGGGTAGTCGATACGAGCAGTACTTC
14	.	TRBD2	TRBV6-2/TRBV6-3	TRBJ2-7	CASSSPLGGGEQYF	TGTGCCAGCAGTTCCCCTTTGGGGGGGGGCGAGCAGTACTTC
16	.	TRBD1	TRBV4-3	TRBJ1-2	CASSSGTGDSNYGYTF	TGCGCCAGCAGCTCCGGGACAGGGGACTCTAACTATGGCTACACCTTC
15	.	.	TRBV4-1	TRBJ1-5	CASSQGQRGNQPQHF	TGCGCCAGCAGCCAAGGCCAGCGGGGCAATCAGCCCCAGCATTTT
14	.	.	TRBV9	TRBJ1-2	CASSVEVTMGGYTF	TGTGCCAGCAGCGTAGAGGTGACAATGGGTGGCTACACCTTC
13	.	TRBD1	TRBV6-5	TRBJ2-7	CASRTTGGDEQYF	TGTGCCAGCAGAACGACAGGGGGCGACGAGCAGTACTTC
15	once	TRBD2	TRBV9	TRBJ2-7	CASSELADPFYEQYF	TGTGCCAGCAGCGAACTAGCGGATCCCTTCTACGAGCAGTACTTC
14	once	TRBD2	TRBV29-1	TRBJ2-1	CSVATSGVYNEQFF	TGCAGCGTCGCGACTAGCGGGGTCTACAATGAGCAGTTCTTC
14	.	.	TRBV2	TRBJ2-1	CASSSGSSYNEQFF	TGTGCCAGCAGCTCGGGGAGCTCCTACAATGAGCAGTTCTTC
13	.	TRBD1	TRBV24-1	TRBJ2-1	CATSDGTGDEQFF	TGTGCCACCAGTGATGGGACAGGGGATGAGCAGTTCTTC
16	.	.	TRBV7-3	TRBJ2-3	CASSPTPRGPTDTQYF	TGTGCCAGCAGCCCCACCCCTCGCGGGCCCACAGATACGCAGTATTTT
16	.	.	TRBV7-9	TRBJ2-5	CASSLVLQGDQETQYF	TGTGCCAGCAGCTTAGTTCTCCAGGGAGATCAAGAGACCCAGTACTTC
20	once	.	TRBV14	TRBJ1-5	CASSQPRTLGPPYSNQPQHF	TGTGCCAGCAGCCAACCCCGGACGCTCGGCCCCCCTTATAGCAATCAGCCCCAGCATTTT
16	.	.	TRBV5-8	TRBJ2-3	CASTRGGGLSTDTQYF	TGTGCCAGCACTCGAGGCGGGGGCCTGAGCACAGATACGCAGTATTTT
12	.	.	TRBV3-1/TRBV3-2	TRBJ2-5	CASSQMKKTQYF	TGTGCCAGCAGCCAAATGAAGAAAACCCAGTACTTC